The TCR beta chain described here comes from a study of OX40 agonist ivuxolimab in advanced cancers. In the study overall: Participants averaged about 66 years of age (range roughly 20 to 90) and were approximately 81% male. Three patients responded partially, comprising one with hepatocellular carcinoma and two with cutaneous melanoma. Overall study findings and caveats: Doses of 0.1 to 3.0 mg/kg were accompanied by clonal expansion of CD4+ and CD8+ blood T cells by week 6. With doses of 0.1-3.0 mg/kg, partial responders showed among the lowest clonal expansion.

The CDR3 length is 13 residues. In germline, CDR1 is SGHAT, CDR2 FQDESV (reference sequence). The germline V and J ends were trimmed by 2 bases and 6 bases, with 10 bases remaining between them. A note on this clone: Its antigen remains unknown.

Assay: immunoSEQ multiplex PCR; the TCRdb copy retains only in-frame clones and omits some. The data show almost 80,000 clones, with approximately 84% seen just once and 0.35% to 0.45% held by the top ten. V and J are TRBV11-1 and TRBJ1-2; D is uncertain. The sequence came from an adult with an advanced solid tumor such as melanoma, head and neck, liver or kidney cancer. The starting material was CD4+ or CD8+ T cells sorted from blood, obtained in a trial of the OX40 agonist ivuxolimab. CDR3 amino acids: CASSLMRQDGYTF. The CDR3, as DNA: TGTGCCAGCAGCTTAATGCGGCAGGATGGCTACACCTTC.